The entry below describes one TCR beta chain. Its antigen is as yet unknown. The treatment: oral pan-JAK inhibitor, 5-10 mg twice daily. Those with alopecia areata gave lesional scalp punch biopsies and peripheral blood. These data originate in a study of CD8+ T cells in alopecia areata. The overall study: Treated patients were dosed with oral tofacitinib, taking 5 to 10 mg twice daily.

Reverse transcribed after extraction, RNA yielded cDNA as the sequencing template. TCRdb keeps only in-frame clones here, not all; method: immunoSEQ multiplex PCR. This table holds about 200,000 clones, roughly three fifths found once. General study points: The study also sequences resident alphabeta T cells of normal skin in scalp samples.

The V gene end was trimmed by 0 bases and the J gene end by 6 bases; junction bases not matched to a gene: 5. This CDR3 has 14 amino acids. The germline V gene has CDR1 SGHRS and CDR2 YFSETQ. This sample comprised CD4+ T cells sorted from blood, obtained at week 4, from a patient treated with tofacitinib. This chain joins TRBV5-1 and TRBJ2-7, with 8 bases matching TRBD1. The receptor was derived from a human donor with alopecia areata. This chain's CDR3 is CASSLGQGMSEQYF. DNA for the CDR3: TGCGCCAGCAGCTTGGGACAGGGGATGAGCGAGCAGTACTTC.